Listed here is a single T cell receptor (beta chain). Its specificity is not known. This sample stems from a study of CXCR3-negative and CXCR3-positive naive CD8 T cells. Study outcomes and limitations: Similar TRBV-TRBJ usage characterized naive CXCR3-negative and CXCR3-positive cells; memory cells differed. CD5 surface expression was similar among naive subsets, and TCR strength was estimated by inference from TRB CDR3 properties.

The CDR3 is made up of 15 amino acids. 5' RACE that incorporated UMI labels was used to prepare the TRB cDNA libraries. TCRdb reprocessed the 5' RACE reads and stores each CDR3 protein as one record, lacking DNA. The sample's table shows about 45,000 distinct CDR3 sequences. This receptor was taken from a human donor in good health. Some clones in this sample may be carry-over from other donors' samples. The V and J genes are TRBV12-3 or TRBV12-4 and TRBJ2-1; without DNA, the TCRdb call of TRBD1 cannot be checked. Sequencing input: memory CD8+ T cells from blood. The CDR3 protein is CASSGQAASYNEQFF.